Following are 10 T cell receptor beta chains from one sample sequenced in a study of graft-versus-host responses after intestinal transplantation. TCRdb keeps only in-frame clones here, not all; method: immunoSEQ multiplex PCR. This table holds tens of thousands of clones, roughly 95% found once. Their antigens are not known. The sample here was unstimulated CD8+ T cells sorted from spleen or lymph node cells, taken before transplant. The receptors shown here come from a human donor who was the organ donor for an intestinal transplant.

This chain connects TRBV7-9 to TRBJ1-1, with 7 nucleotides matching TRBD1. The germline gives CDR1 SEHNR, CDR2 FQNEAQ (reference sequence). The CDR3 totals 16 residues. Trimming at V came to 5 bases and at J to 2 bases, leaving 11 bases not matched to a gene. The CDR3, as DNA: TGTGCCAGCAGCCAACCCCCCGGGACAGACAACACTGAAGCTTTCTTT. Its protein is CASSQPPGTDNTEAFF. Full variable domain (rest looked up from reference TRBV7-9 and TRBJ1-1): DTGVSQNPRHKITKRGQNVTFRCDPISEHNRLYWYRQTLGQGPEFLTYFQNEAQLEKSRLLSDRFSAERPKGSFSTLEIQRTEQGDSAMYLCASSQPPGTDNTEAFFGQGTRLTVV.

The rearrangement uses TRBV11-2 and TRBJ2-6; D is ambiguous. In germline, CDR1 is SGHAT, CDR2 FQNNGV. V lost 4 bases, J lost 0 bases, and 4 bases lay in between. The CDR3 is made up of 14 amino acids. The CDR3 nucleotides are TGTGCCAGCAGCTACAGCTCTGGGGCCAACGTCCTGACTTTC. This sequence encodes CASSYSSGANVLTF.

This chain uses TRBV29-1 with TRBJ1-1; D is undetermined. Per the germline V gene, CDR1 is SQVTM and CDR2 is ANQGSEA. This CDR3 is 13 amino acids long. V was clipped by 6 bases and J by 1 base, with 12 bases between them. CDR3 nucleotides: TGCAGCGTCGAGACCGACTCGAACACTGAAGCTTTCTTT. Translation: CSVETDSNTEAFF.

This chain links TRBV5-1 with TRBJ2-2; D not resolved. Trimming stripped 6 bases from V and 6 bases from J, with 6 bases between. CDR1 and CDR2 from the germline V gene are SGHRS and YFSETQ. The CDR3 has 11 residues. This CDR3 reads CASTVSGELFF. For the CDR3, the DNA is TGCGCCAGCACCGTGTCCGGGGAGCTGTTTTTT.

The V gene is TRBV30, the J gene TRBJ1-2; D might be TRBD1 (6 bases). Germline CDR1 reads GTSNPN; CDR2 reads SVGIG (reference sequence). The CDR3 loop spans 14 amino acids. Trimming stripped 0 bases from V and 8 bases from J, with 16 bases between. This chain's CDR3 is CAWSVPRTAHGYTF. Here the CDR3 DNA reads TGTGCCTGGAGTGTACCTCGGACAGCGCACGGCTACACCTTC.

The chain employs TRBV21-1 and TRBJ1-1; the tabulated D call, TRBD1, remains unverified against the DNA. TRBV21-1 is marked as a pseudogene. The CDR3 is 15 amino acids. The CDR3 DNA follows: TGTGCCAGCAGCATCGAATTCGACAGATACACTGAAGCTTTCTTT. The encoded protein is CASSIEFDRYTEAFF.

This chain links TRBV4-3 with TRBJ1-1; D unresolved. Germline V CDR1 and CDR2: LGHNA, YSLEER. Between the trimmed V and J ends, which lost 0 bases and 0 bases, there was a span of 11 bases. The CDR3 sequence is 16 residues long. CDR3 coding DNA: TGCGCCAGCAGCCAAGATGGTGAGGGAGTGAACACTGAAGCTTTCTTT. Translating gives CASSQDGEGVNTEAFF.

This sequence joins TRBV19 and TRBJ1-1, with 7 positions matching TRBD1. The V and J ends lost 1 base and 5 bases, in that order; junction bases with no gene match: 4. Per the germline V gene, CDR1 is LNHDA and CDR2 is SQIVND (reference sequence). This CDR3 contains 14 residues. The CDR3 spells CASSIGQGRTEAFF. The CDR3 DNA reads as TGTGCCAGTAGTATAGGACAGGGAAGGACTGAAGCTTTCTTT.

The chain couples TRBV27 to TRBJ2-1, with D maybe TRBD2 (6 bases). This CDR3 region has 15 residues. Per germline, CDR1 MNHEY and CDR2 SMNVEV (reference sequence). V lost 1 base and J 6 bases, leaving 13 bases between the germline ends. The CDR3 here is CASSLWAGWGNEQFF. In nucleotides, the CDR3 is TGTGCCAGCAGTTTATGGGCGGGGTGGGGCAATGAGCAGTTCTTC.

The chain links TRBV5-1 to TRBJ1-3, with 9 bases matching TRBD1. Germline CDR1 is SGHRS and CDR2 is YFSETQ. The V gene end was trimmed by 0 bases and the J gene end by 2 bases; junction bases not matched to a gene: 0. The CDR3 totals 15 residues. In DNA, the CDR3 is TGCGCCAGCAGCTTGGACAGGGGGCCTGGAAACACCATATATTTT. Protein sequence: CASSLDRGPGNTIYF.